The present TCR beta chain was sequenced within a study of monozygotic twins with cystic fibrosis. Study-level findings and limits: Nucleotide-identical clonotype sharing was significantly higher within monozygotic CF twin pairs than between unrelated CF individuals. Low clonality (median roughly 0.0095) suggested a mostly naive repertoire. V usage most resembled the co-twin in 13 of 16 pairs. No link emerged between shared CDR3 counts and age, concordance or severity.

Germline CDR1 and CDR2: SGHAT and FQNNGV. The V end lost 3 bases, the J end lost 8 bases, and 16 bases lay between the germline ends. The CDR3 contains 15 residues. A note on this clone: Its specificity is not known.

Sequencing used immunoSEQ multiplex PCR; TCRdb keeps in-frame clones, though not all of them. The repertoire holds some 33,000 clones, approximately 90% seen once, with around 0.19% in the top ten. This clonotype was sampled from a boy aged 2 to 10 with cystic fibrosis. The V gene is TRBV11-2, the J gene TRBJ1-4; no definite D call. The sequenced material came from blood. CDR3 in amino acids: CASSFRSAPLEKLFF. DNA of the CDR3: TGTGCCAGCAGCTTCCGCTCAGCACCCTTGGAAAAACTGTTTTTT.